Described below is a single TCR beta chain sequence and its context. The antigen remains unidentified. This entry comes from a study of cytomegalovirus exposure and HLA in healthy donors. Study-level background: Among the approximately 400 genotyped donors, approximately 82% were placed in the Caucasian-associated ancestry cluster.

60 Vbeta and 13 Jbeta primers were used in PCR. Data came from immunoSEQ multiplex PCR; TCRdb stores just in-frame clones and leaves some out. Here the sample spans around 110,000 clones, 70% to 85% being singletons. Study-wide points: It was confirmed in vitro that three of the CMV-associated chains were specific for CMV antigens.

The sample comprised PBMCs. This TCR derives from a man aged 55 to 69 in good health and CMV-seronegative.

The CDR3 reads CASSPRRGGTTYEQYF. In nucleotides, the CDR3 is TGCGCCAGCAGCCCCAGGAGGGGAGGGACCACCTACGAGCAGTACTTC. The J gene is TRBJ2-7, the V gene TRBV4-1, with TRBD2 matching over 7 bases. With 4 bases clipped from V and 2 bases from J, the junction kept 11 bases outside the gene matches. This CDR3 has 16 amino acids. The germline V gene has CDR1 MGHRA and CDR2 YSYEKL.